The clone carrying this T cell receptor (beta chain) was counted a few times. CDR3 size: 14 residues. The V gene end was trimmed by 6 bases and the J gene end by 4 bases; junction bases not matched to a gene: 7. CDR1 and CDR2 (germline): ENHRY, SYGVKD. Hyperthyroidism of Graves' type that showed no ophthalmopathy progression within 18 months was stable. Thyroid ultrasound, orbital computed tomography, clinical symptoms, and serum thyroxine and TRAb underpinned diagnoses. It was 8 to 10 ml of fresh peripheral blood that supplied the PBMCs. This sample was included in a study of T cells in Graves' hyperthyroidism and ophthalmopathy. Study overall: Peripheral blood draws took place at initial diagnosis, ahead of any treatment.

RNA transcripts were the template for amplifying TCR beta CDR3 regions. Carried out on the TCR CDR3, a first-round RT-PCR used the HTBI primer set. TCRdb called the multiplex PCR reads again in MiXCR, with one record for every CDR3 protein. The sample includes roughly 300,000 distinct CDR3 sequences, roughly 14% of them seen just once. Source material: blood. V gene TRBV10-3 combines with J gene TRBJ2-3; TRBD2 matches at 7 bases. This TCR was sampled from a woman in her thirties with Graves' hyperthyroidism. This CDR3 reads CAISSGGGSDTQYF. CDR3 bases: TGTGCCATCAGCTCTGGGGGAGGGTCAGATACGCAGTATTTT.